Given below is one TCR beta chain in context. This sample was included in a study of blood T cell repertoires in COVID-19. At the level of the study: COVID-19 samples collected from the United States, Italy and Spain covered acute and convalescent phases. Sample material is recorded as cDNA or gDNA derived from T cells, B-cell-depleted T cells, or PBMCs.

Assay: immunoSEQ multiplex PCR; the TCRdb copy retains only in-frame clones and omits some. Among 120,000 or so clones listed, over 55% were seen once. CDR1 is LNHDA and CDR2 is SQIVND in the germline V gene (reference sequence). V was pared by 3 bases and J by 0 bases, with 11 bases between. The CDR3 runs 15 residues. Source material: peripheral blood. The TCR sequence derives from a woman in her sixties or seventies with acute or convalescent COVID-19. The chain has TRBV19 and TRBJ1-1; D uncertain. DNA of the CDR3: TGTGCCAGTAGTATCCTACAGAGATTGAACACTGAAGCTTTCTTT. It is translated as CASSILQRLNTEAFF.